The 20 T cell receptor beta chains in this list originate from one sample, sequenced in a study of metastatic and nonmetastatic thyroid tumors. Every patient was untreated before thyroid surgery. TCRdb re-processed the PCR reads through MiXCR. Among approximately 35,000 clones, roughly 10% were seen once, and the ten largest hold approximately 16%. What was sequenced was blood. The receptor source for this set is a female donor with papillary thyroid cancer or a benign thyroid nodule (not recorded which). Some clones in this sample may be carry-over from other donors' samples.

This clone has ten or more counts. This chain uses TRBV7-9 with TRBJ2-1; maybe TRBD2 (6 bases). Germline assignment: CDR1 SEHNR and CDR2 FQNEAQ (reference sequence). The CDR3 loop spans 12 amino acids. Trimming left V 5 bases short and J 8 bases short, with 10 bases between. The CDR3 is CASSGSGDEQFF. The CDR3, as DNA: TGTGCCAGCAGCGGATCGGGGGATGAGCAGTTCTTC. The whole variable domain, filled in from reference TRBV7-9 and TRBJ2-1, reads DTGVSQNPRHKITKRGQNVTFRCDPISEHNRLYWYRQTLGQGPEFLTYFQNEAQLEKSRLLSDRFSAERPKGSFSTLEIQRTEQGDSAMYLCASSGSGDEQFFGPGTRLTVL.

The genes are TRBV12-3 or TRBV12-4 and TRBJ2-7; maybe TRBD1 (6 bases). This CDR3 has 13 amino acids. V dropped 6 bases and J dropped 0 bases, with 9 bases sitting between them. The DNA for the CDR3 is TGTGCCAGCAGGTGGGACAACTCCTACGAGCAGTACTTC. This codes for CASRWDNSYEQYF.

At least ten counts were recorded for this clone. The rearrangement joins TRBV5-1 to TRBJ1-2, with D perhaps matching TRBD1 (5 bases). Trimming cost V 3 bases and J 2 bases, with 14 bases left between them. The length of the CDR3 is 15 residues. Germline lookup yields CDR1 SGHRS and CDR2 YFSETQ. The CDR3 loop is CASSSRDGPNYGYTF. The CDR3 coding sequence is TGCGCCAGCAGCTCGAGGGACGGACCAAACTATGGCTACACCTTC.

The table lists this clone with many counts. The rearrangement links TRBV10-3 to TRBJ1-1, with TRBD1 matching 7 bases. Germline V gene sequence: CDR1 ENHRY, CDR2 SYGVKD. With 2 bases clipped from V and 5 bases from J, the junction kept 8 bases outside the gene matches. CDR3 length equals 15 residues. The CDR3 nucleotides are TGTGCCATCAGTGAGAGGGGGCGAGGATATACTGAAGCTTTCTTT. Translating gives CAISERGRGYTEAFF.

The table lists this clone with many counts. The genes are TRBV28 and TRBJ2-5, with 8 bases lining up with TRBD1. Germline assignment: CDR1 MDHEN and CDR2 SYDVKM. The CDR3 length is 16 residues. With 7 bases clipped from V and 3 bases from J, the junction kept 13 bases outside the gene matches. The CDR3 DNA sequence: TGTGCCAGCAATTTTGGGGGACAGGCAGGGAAAGAGACCCAGTACTTC. It translates to CASNFGGQAGKETQYF.

This clone has a count of ten or more. The chain employs TRBV6-2 or TRBV6-3 and TRBJ2-1; 13 nucleotides match TRBD2. The CDR3 runs 17 residues. With V trimmed by 0 bases and J by 7 bases, 6 bases remained unmatched. Germline V gene data show CDR1 as MNHEY and CDR2 as SVGEGT. Here the CDR3 reads CASSYSRTSGRWNEQFF. The CDR3, as DNA: TGTGCCAGCAGTTACTCAAGGACTAGCGGGAGATGGAATGAGCAGTTCTTC.

The chain carries TRBV11-2 and TRBJ2-3; D is undetermined. The CDR3 contains 13 residues. Trimming took 0 bases from V and 4 from J, leaving 5 bases between them. CDR1 is SGHAT, CDR2 FQNNGV, per germline. CDR3 amino acids: CASSLDRADTQYF. The CDR3 DNA sequence: TGTGCCAGCAGCTTAGATCGAGCAGATACGCAGTATTTT.

This clone turned up a few times. It may be a read error: a sequence one base away is much more abundant. Other DNA sequences within the sample encode an identical CDR3. The chain is built from TRBV6-1 and TRBJ1-2, with unresolved D. Between the trimmed V and J ends, which lost 5 bases and 4 bases, there was a span of 11 bases. The CDR3 spans 13 residues. Germline-derived CDR1 and CDR2 are MNHNS and SASEGT. CDR3 in DNA: TGTGCCAGCAGTCGCCGGGATAGCTATGGCTACACCTTC. It translates to CASSRRDSYGYTF.

This clone was recorded a few times. An end of the junction differs from the germline gene, which may be a read error. The CDR3 nucleotides read TGTGCCAGCAGCCCGGGGACAGCCTCGCAAGAGACCAAGCACTTC. It codes for CASSPGTASQETKHF. The genes are TRBV12-3 or TRBV12-4 and TRBJ2-5; 7 bases agree with TRBD1. This CDR3 has 15 amino acids.

The chain couples TRBV5-6 to TRBJ2-4; 11 bases are a match to TRBD2. With V trimmed by 3 bases and J by 6 bases, 11 bases remained unmatched. The CDR3 consists of 17 residues. CDR1 is SGHDT, CDR2 YYEEEE, per germline. CDR3 in DNA: TGTGCCAGCAGCTCCCCTATAGCGGGAGGGCCGAGAAACATTCAGTACTTC. It specifies CASSSPIAGGPRNIQYF.

This clone was observed at least ten times. Other DNA sequences of this sample code for an identical CDR3. The chain carries TRBV12-3 or TRBV12-4 and TRBJ2-7, with 9 bases lining up with TRBD1. CDR3 size: 17 residues. V trimming: 6 bases; J trimming: 0 bases; junction bases outside the gene matches: 12. The CDR3 loop reads CASRRYNRGPTSYEQYF. CDR3 in DNA: TGTGCCAGCAGACGCTATAACAGGGGGCCGACCTCCTACGAGCAGTACTTC.

The rearrangement uses TRBV6-1 and TRBJ2-3; TRBD2 matches at 12 bases. V dropped 5 bases and J dropped 4; count of bases not matched to a gene: 4. Per germline, CDR1 MNHNS and CDR2 SASEGT. The CDR3 has 15 residues. CDR3 in DNA: TGTGCCAGCAGTCTAGCGGGGGGGCCCGCAGATACGCAGTATTTT. Amino acids: CASSLAGGPADTQYF.

As for this clone: Other DNA sequences from this sample encode an identical CDR3 as well. The genes are TRBV20-1 and TRBJ2-7; D is perhaps TRBD2 (5 bases). CDR3 length equals 13 residues. Germline V gene sequence: CDR1 DFQATT, CDR2 SNEGSKA (reference sequence). V dropped 3 bases and J dropped 3 bases, with 12 bases sitting between them. The CDR3 spells CSARWRNRYEQYF. In DNA, the CDR3 is TGCAGTGCTAGGTGGAGGAACCGCTACGAGCAGTACTTC.

This clone was detected only a few times. The sample has other DNA sequences that encode this CDR3 too. V usage is TRBV14 and J usage is TRBJ2-2; D uncertain. V was shortened by 4 bases and J by 5 bases, with 8 bases between the two germline ends. Germline V lookup: CDR1 SGHDN, CDR2 FVKESK. The CDR3 runs to 13 residues. DNA of the CDR3: TGTGCCAGCAGCCCTGGTGGGACCGGGGAGCTGTTTTTT. This codes for CASSPGGTGELFF.

This clone was detected a few times. The chain links TRBV6-1 to TRBJ2-7, with 9 bases aligning to TRBD1. The germline gives CDR1 MNHNS, CDR2 SASEGT. V trimming: 2 bases; J trimming: 3 bases; junction bases outside the gene matches: 8. The CDR3 runs to 16 residues. CDR3 protein: CASSEYIRQGVYEQYF. The DNA for the CDR3 is TGTGCCAGCAGTGAATATATTCGACAGGGGGTCTACGAGCAGTACTTC.

Of note for this clone: One end of the junction fails to match germline, which may point to a read error. The V call is TRBV5-5, the J call TRBJ2-1; TRBD2 matches at 8 bases. Germline V lookup: CDR1 SGHKS, CDR2 YYEKEE (reference sequence). The CDR3 is 15 amino acids. CDR3 DNA sequence: TGTGCCAGCAATCCGAGCGGGAGCTCCTACAATGTGCAGTTCTTC. This gives the protein CASNPSGSSYNVQFF. Looking up the rest from reference TRBV5-5 and TRBJ2-1 gives the full variable domain: DAGVTQSPTHLIKTRGQQVTLRCSPISGHKSVSWYQQVLGQGPQFIFQYYEKEERGRGNFPDRFSARQFPNYSSELNVNALLLGDSALYLCASNPSGSSYNVQFFGPGTRLTVL.

This clone was observed a few times. The rearrangement uses TRBV28 and TRBJ2-7; no definite D call. V shed 4 bases and J shed 9 bases, with 10 bases lying between them. The V gene's germline CDR1 is MDHEN and CDR2 SYDVKM. The CDR3 is 11 residues long. The CDR3 DNA reads as TGTGCCAGCAGTTCCGCTTTGGCGCAGTACTTC. Translation: CASSSALAQYF.

This clone was counted at least ten times. The chain is built from TRBV5-6 and TRBJ1-2; D gene uncertain. V lost 2 bases, J lost 7 bases, and 12 bases lay in between. The CDR3 spans 13 residues. The germline gives CDR1 SGHDT, CDR2 YYEEEE. The CDR3 here is CASSLDLIVGYTF. The CDR3 DNA reads as TGTGCCAGCAGCTTAGATCTGATCGTTGGCTACACCTTC.

This clone has a count of ten or more. J is TRBJ2-3 and V is TRBV24-1, with TRBD1 identical over 8 bases. The CDR3 runs to 20 residues. Unmatched junction bases numbered 22, after V lost 8 bases and J lost 1 base. CDR1 is KGHDR, CDR2 SFDVKD, per germline. In DNA form, the CDR3 reads TGTGCCACCACTTCCGGACAGGGTTCGGGTCTGAAGGCTGGCACAGATACGCAGTATTTT. It codes for CATTSGQGSGLKAGTDTQYF.

As regards this clone: A read error may account for a junction end that differs from germline. This chain joins TRBV15 and TRBJ1-2; D ambiguous. CDR3 length: 14 amino acids. The V gene's germline CDR1 is LNHNV and CDR2 YYDKDF (reference sequence). This CDR3 is CATSGADGNYGHTF. As DNA, the CDR3 is TGTGCCACCAGCGGAGCGGACGGAAACTATGGCCACACCTTC.